Listed below are T cell receptor beta chains from one sample, sequenced in a study of blood T cell repertoires in COVID-19. Repertoires were generated with immunoSEQ multiplex PCR, while TCRdb's copy carries only in-frame clones and drops some. The sample yields about 140,000 clones, 75% to 90% seen once. The sample was PBMCs or T cells enriched from blood (not recorded which). The receptors stem from a man in his sixties who had recovered from COVID-19. CDR3s include the opening cysteine and the closing phenylalanine or tryptophan. The order of the fields is D gene, V gene, J gene, clone size, CDR3 DNA, CDR3 protein. D genes are given only for firm matches. Clone size, where shown, is once, few, many, or a class for clones that have expanded.

NA	TRBV24-1	TRBJ1-2	NA	TGTGCCACCAGTGAGGCGGGGGAACCGAACTATGGCTACACCTTC	CATSEAGEPNYGYTF
TRBD2	TRBV5-4	TRBJ2-5	NA	TGTGCCAGCAGCTTGCCAGGGACTAAAATAGAGACCCAGTACTTC	CASSLPGTKIETQYF
TRBD2	TRBV7-8	TRBJ2-7	once	TGTGCCAGCAGCCACGGGGGGGACTACGAGCAGTACTTC	CASSHGGDYEQYF
TRBD2	TRBV5-4	TRBJ2-7	NA	TGTGCCAGCAGCTTGGGGACTAGCGGGAGAGGTGAGCAGTACTTC	CASSLGTSGRGEQYF
TRBD1	TRBV12-3/TRBV12-4	TRBJ1-3	NA	TGTGCCAGTAGGACAGGGGGAGTGTCCGGGTATTTT	CASRTGGVSGYF
NA	TRBV11-2	TRBJ2-7	NA	TGTGCCAGCAGCTTACACGGGAGCGAGCAGTACTTC	CASSLHGSEQYF
NA	TRBV7-9	TRBJ1-2	NA	TGTGCCAGCAGCTCGGGGAGGGGCTACACCTTC	CASSSGRGYTF
NA	TRBV24-1	TRBJ1-3	NA	TGTGCCACCAGTCGAGGGCCTGGAAACACCATATATTTT	CATSRGPGNTIYF
NA	TRBV12-2	TRBJ1-2	NA	TGTGCAAGTTGCTTAGGAATAATAGATGGCTACACCTTC	CASCLGIIDGYTF
NA	TRBV5-1	TRBJ2-6	few	TGCGCCAGCAGCCAGGCCTCCTCTGGGGCCAACGTCCTGACTTTC	CASSQASSGANVLTF